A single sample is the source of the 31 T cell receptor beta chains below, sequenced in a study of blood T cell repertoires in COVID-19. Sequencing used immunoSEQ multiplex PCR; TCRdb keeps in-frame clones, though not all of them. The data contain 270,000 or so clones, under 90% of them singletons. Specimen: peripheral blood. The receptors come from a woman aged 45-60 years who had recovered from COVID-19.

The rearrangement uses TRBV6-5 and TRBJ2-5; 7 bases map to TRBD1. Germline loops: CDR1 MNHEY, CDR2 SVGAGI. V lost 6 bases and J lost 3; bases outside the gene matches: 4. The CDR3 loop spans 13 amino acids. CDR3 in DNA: TGTGCCAGCAGCTCCGACAGGGAAGAGACCCAGTACTTC. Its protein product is CASSSDREETQYF.

The CDR3 here is CASSITSGGAYEQYF. The CDR3 DNA sequence: TGTGCCAGTAGTATCACTAGCGGGGGGGCCTACGAGCAGTACTTC. The V gene is TRBV19, the J gene TRBJ2-7; 13 bases agree with TRBD2. Unmatched junction bases numbered 1, after V lost 3 bases and J lost 2 bases. The V gene's germline CDR1 is LNHDA and CDR2 SQIVND (reference sequence). CDR3 length equals 15 residues. Complete variable domain (other parts from reference TRBV19 and TRBJ2-7): DGGITQSPKYLFRKEGQNVTLSCEQNLNHDAMYWYRQDPGQGLRLIYYSQIVNDFQKGDIAEGYSVSREKKESFPLTVTSAQKNPTAFYLCASSITSGGAYEQYFGPGTRLTVT.

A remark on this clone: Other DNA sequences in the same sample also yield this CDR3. This CDR3 is CATSDPGTANTGELFF. CDR3 coding DNA: TGTGCCACCAGTGATCCCGGGACAGCCAACACCGGGGAGCTGTTTTTT. The V and J genes are TRBV24-1 and TRBJ2-2; 7 nucleotides agree with TRBD1. With 3 bases clipped from V and 2 bases from J, the junction kept 5 bases outside the gene matches. Per germline, CDR1 KGHDR and CDR2 SFDVKD. CDR3 length: 16 amino acids.

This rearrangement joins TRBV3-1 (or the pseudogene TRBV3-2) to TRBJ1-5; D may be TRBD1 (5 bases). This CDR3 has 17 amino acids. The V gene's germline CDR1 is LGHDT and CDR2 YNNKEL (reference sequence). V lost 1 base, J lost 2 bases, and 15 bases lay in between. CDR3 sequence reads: CASSQGAPGGRNQPQHF. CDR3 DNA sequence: TGTGCCAGCAGCCAAGGGGCCCCCGGGGGTCGCAATCAGCCCCAGCATTTT.

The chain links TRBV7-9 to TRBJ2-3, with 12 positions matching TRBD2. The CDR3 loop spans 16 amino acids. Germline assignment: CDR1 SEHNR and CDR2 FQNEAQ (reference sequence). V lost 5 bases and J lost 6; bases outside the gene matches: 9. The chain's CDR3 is CASSIASGGALDTQYF. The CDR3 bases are TGTGCCAGCAGCATTGCTAGCGGGGGGGCATTGGATACGCAGTATTTT.

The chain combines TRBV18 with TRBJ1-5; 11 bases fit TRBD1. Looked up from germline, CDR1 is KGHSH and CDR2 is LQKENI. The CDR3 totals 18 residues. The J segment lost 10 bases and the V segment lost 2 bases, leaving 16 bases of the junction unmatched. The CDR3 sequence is CASSPRGQGVTQSRPQHF. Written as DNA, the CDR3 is TGTGCCAGCTCACCAAGGGGACAGGGGGTAACCCAATCAAGACCCCAGCATTTT.

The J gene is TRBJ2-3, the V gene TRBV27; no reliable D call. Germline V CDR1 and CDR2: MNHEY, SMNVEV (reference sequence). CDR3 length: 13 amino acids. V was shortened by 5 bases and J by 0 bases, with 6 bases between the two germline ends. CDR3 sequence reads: CASSPPSTDTQYF. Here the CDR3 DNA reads TGTGCCAGCAGTCCCCCTAGCACAGATACGCAGTATTTT.

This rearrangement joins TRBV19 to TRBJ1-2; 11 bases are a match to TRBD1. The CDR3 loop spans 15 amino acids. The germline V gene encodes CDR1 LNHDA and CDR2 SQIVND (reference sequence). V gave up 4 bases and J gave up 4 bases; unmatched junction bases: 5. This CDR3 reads CASSRGQGAFYGYTF. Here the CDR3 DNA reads TGTGCCAGTAGTAGAGGACAGGGGGCGTTCTATGGCTACACCTTC.

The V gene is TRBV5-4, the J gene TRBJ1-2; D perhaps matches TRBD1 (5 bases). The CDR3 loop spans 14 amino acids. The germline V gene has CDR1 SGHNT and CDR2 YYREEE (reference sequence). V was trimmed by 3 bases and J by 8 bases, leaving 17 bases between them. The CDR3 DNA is TGTGCCAGCAGCTCCCAACAAGGGGCAGGGGGCTACACCTTC. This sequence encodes CASSSQQGAGGYTF.

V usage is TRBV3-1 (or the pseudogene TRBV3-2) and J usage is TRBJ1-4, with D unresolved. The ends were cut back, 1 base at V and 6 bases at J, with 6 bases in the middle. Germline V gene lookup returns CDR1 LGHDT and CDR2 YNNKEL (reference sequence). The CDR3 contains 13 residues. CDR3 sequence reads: CASSQALHEKLFF. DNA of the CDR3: TGTGCCAGCAGCCAAGCTCTTCATGAAAAACTGTTTTTT.

For the CDR3, the DNA is TGTGCCAGCAGTTTAGCCGGGGAACTAGCGGGGGGCGAGCAGTACTTC. Translation gives CASSLAGELAGGEQYF. The chain has TRBV28 and TRBJ2-7; 12 positions match TRBD2. Germline V CDR1 and CDR2: MDHEN, SYDVKM. CDR3 length: 16 amino acids. V gave up 2 bases and J gave up 6 bases; unmatched junction bases: 8.

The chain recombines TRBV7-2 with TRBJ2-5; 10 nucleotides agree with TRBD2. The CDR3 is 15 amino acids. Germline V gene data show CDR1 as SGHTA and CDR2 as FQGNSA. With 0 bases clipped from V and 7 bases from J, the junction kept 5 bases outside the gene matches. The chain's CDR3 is CASSLASGGEWTQYF. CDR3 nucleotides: TGTGCCAGCAGCTTAGCCAGCGGGGGGGAATGGACCCAGTACTTC.

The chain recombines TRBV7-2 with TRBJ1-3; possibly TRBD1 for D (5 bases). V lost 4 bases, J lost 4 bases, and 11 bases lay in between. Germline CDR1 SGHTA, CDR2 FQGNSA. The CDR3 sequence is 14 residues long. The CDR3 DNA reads TGTGCCAGCAGCTATGTGGCAGGGGGAAACACCATATATTTT. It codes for CASSYVAGGNTIYF.

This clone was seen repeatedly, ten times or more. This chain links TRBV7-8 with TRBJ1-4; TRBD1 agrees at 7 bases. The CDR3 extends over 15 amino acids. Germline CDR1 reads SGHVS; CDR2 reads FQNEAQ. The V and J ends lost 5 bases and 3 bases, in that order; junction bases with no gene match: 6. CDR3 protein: CASSPGTASNEKLFF. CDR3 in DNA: TGTGCCAGCAGCCCGGGGACAGCCTCTAATGAAAAACTGTTTTTT.

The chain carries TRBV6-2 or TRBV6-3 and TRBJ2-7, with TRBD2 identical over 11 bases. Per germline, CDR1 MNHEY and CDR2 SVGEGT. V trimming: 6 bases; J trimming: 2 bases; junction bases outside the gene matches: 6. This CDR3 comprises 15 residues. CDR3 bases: TGTGCCAGCAGCCCGGGGACTAGCGGCACCTACGAGCAGTACTTC. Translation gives CASSPGTSGTYEQYF.

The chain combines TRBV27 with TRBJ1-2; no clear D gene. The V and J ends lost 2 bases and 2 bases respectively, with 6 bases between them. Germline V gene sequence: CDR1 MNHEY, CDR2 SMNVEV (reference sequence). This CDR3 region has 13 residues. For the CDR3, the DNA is TGTGCCAGCAGTTTACATCCCAACTATGGCTACACCTTC. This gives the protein CASSLHPNYGYTF.

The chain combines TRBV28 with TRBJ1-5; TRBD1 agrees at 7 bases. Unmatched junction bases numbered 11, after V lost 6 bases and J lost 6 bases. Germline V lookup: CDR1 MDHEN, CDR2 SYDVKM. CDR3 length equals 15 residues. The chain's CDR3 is CASSPDPPGGQPQHF. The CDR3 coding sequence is TGTGCCAGCAGCCCGGACCCCCCAGGGGGTCAGCCCCAGCATTTT.

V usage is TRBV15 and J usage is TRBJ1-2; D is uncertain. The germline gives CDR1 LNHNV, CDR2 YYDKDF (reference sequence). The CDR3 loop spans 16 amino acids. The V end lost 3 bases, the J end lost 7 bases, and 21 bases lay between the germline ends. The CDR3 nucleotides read TGTGCCACCAGCAGGATTACTGGAGTGGGTCAGCGTGGCTACACCTTC. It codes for CATSRITGVGQRGYTF.

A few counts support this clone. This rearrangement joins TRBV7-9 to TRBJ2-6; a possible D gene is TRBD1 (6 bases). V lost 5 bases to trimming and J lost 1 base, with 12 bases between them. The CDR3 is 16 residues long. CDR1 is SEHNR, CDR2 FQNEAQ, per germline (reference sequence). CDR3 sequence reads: CASSRTRGSGANVLTF. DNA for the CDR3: TGTGCCAGCAGCCGAACCAGGGGATCTGGGGCCAACGTCCTGACTTTC.

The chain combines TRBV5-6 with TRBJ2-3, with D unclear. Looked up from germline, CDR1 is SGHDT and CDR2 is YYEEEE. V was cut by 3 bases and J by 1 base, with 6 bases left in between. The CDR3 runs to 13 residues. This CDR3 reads CASSSSGTDTQYF. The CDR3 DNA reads TGTGCCAGCAGCTCGTCTGGCACAGATACGCAGTATTTT.

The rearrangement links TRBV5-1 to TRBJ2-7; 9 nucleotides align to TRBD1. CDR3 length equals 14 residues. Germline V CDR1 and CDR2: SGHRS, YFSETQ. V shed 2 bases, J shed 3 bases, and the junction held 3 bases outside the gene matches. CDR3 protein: CASSFPGQGYEQYF. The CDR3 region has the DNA TGCGCCAGCAGCTTCCCGGGACAGGGCTACGAGCAGTACTTC.

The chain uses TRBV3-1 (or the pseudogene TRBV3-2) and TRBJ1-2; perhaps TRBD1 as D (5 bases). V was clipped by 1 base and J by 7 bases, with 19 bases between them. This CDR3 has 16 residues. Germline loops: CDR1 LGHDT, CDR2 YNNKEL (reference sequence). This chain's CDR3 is CASSQGTGGGSGGYTF. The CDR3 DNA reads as TGTGCCAGCAGCCAAGGAACTGGGGGAGGGAGCGGTGGCTACACCTTC.

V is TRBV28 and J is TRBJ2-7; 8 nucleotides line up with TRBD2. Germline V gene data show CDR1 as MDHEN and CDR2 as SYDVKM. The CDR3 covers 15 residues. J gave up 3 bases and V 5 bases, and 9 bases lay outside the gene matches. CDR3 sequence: CASSAPGGSGYEQYF. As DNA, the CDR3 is TGTGCCAGCAGTGCCCCGGGAGGGTCAGGCTACGAGCAGTACTTC.

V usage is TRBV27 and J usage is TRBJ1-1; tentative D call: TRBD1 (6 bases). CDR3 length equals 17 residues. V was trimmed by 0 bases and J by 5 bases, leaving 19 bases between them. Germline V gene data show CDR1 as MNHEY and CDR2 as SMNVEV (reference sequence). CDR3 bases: TGTGCCAGCAGTTTATCCACCAACAGGGCAGGTAGAACTGAAGCTTTCTTT. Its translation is CASSLSTNRAGRTEAFF.

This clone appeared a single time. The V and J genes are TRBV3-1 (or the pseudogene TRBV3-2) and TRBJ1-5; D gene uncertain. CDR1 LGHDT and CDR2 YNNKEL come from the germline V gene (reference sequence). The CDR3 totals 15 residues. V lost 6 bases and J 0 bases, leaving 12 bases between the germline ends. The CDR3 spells CASRAPRYSNQPQHF. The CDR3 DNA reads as TGTGCCAGCAGGGCGCCGCGGTATAGCAATCAGCCCCAGCATTTT.

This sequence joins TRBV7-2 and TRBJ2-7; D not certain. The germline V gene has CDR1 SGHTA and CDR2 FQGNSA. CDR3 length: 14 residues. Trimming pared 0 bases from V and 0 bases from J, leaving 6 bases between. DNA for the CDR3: TGTGCCAGCAGCTTAGCGGGCAGCTCCTACGAGCAGTACTTC. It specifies CASSLAGSSYEQYF.

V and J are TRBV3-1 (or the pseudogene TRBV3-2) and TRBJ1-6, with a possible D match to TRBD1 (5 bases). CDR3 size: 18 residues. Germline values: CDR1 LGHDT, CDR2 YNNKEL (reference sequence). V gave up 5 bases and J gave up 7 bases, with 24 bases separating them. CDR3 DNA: TGTGCCAGCAGCAACCCCCGGGGGGTGGGGCCCTCGAATTCACCCCTCCACTTT. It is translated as CASSNPRGVGPSNSPLHF.

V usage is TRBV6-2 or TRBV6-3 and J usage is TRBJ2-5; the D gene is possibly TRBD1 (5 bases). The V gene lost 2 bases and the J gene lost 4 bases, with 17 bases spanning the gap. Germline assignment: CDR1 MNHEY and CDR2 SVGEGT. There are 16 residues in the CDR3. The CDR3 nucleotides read TGTGCCAGCAGTTACATCCTTGGGCAGGGTGGAGAGACCCAGTACTTC. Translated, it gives CASSYILGQGGETQYF.

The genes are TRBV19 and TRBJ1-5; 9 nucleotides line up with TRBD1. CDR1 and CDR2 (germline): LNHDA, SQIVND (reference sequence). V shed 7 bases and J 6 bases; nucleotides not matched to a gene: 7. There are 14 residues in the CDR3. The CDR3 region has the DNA TGTGCCAGTAACCACAGGGGGCGAAGTCAGCCCCAGCATTTT. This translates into CASNHRGRSQPQHF.

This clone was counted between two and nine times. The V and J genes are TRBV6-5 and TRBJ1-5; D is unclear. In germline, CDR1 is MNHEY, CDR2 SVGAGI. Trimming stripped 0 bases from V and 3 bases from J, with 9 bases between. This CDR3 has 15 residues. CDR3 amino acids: CASSYSTPFNQPQHF. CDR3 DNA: TGTGCCAGCAGTTACTCGACTCCTTTCAATCAGCCCCAGCATTTT.

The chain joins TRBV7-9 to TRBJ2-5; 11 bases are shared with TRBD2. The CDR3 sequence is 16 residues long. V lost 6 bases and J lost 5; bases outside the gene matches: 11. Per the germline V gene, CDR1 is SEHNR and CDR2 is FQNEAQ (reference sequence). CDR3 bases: TGTGCCAGCAGGGAGACTAGCGGGGTAGGAATGGAGACCCAGTACTTC. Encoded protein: CASRETSGVGMETQYF.